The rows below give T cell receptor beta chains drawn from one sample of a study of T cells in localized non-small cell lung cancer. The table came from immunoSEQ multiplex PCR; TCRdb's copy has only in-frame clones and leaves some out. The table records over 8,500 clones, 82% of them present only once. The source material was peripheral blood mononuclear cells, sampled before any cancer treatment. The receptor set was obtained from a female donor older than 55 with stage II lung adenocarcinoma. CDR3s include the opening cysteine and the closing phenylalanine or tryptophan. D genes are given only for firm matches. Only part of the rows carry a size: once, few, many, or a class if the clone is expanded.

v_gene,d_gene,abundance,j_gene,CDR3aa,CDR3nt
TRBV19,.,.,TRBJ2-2,CASTPGGTNTGELFF,TGTGCCAGTACCCCTGGGGGGACGAACACCGGGGAGCTGTTTTTT
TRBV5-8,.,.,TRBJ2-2,CASSLRGHNTGELFF,TGTGCCAGCAGCTTGAGAGGACATAACACCGGGGAGCTGTTTTTT
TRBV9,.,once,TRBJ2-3,CASSTLGSGPPDTQYF,TGTGCCAGCAGCACCTTAGGGAGTGGCCCCCCAGATACGCAGTATTTT
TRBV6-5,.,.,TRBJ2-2,CASSYSAGANTGELFF,TGTGCCAGCAGTTACTCGGCAGGGGCGAACACCGGGGAGCTGTTTTTT
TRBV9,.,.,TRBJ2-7,CASSFREFGKQYF,TGTGCCAGCAGTTTTCGGGAGTTTGGTAAGCAGTACTTC
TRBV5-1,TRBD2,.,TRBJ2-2,CASSLGLAATGELFF,TGCGCCAGCAGCCTAGGACTAGCGGCCACCGGGGAGCTGTTTTTT
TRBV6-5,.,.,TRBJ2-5,CASSYSGTSRKETQYF,TGTGCCAGCAGTTACTCGGGGACTTCAAGAAAAGAGACCCAGTACTTC
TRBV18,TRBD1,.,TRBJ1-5,CASSPTGGTGGLNQPQHF,TGTGCCAGCTCACCGACCGGGGGGACAGGGGGGCTCAATCAGCCCCAGCATTTT
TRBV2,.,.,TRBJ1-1,CASSREGGAVWAFF,TGTGCCAGCAGTCGAGAGGGAGGGGCCGTCTGGGCTTTCTTT
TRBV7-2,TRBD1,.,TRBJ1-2,CASSLRTGLDGYTF,TGTGCCAGCAGCTTACGGACAGGGCTGGATGGCTACACCTTC
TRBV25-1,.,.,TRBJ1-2,CASSEPPGDYGYTF,TGTGCCAGCAGTGAACCTCCAGGGGACTATGGCTACACCTTC
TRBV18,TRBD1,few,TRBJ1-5,CASSPQGAENQPQHF,TGTGCCAGCTCACCACAGGGGGCTGAGAATCAGCCCCAGCATTTT
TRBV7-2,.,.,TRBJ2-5,CASSLGRETQYF,TGTGCCAGCAGCTTAGGTCGAGAGACCCAGTACTTC
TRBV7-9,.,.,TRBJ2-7,CASSLYGYEQYF,TGTGCCAGCAGCTTATATGGGTACGAGCAGTACTTC
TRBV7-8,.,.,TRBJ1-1,CASSAQQGWGTEAFF,TGTGCCAGCAGCGCGCAACAGGGTTGGGGCACTGAAGCTTTCTTT
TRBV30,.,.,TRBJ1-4,CAWRGNRQKLFF,TGTGCCTGGAGAGGGAACCGACAAAAACTGTTTTTT
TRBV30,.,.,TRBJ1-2,CAWSVSRVGYGYTF,TGTGCCTGGAGTGTAAGCAGGGTGGGGTATGGCTACACCTTC